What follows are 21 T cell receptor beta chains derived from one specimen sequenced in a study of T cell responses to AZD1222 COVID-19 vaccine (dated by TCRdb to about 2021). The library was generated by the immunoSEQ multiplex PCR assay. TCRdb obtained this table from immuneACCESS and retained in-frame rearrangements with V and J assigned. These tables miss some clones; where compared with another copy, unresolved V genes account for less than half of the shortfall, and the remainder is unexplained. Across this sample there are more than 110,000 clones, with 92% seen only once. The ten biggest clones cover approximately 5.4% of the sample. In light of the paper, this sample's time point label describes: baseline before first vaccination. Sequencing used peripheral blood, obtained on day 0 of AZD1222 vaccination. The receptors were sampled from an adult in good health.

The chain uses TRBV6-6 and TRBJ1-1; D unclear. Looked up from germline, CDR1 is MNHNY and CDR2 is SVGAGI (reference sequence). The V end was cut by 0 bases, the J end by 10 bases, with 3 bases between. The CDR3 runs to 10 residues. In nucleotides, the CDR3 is TGTGCCAGCAGTTACTCACCAGCTTTCTTT. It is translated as CASSYSPAFF.

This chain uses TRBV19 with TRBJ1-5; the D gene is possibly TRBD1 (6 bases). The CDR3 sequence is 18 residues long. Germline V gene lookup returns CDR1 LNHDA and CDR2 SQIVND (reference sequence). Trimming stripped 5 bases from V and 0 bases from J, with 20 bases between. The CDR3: CASSLRQAAPYSNQPQHF. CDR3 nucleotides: TGTGCCAGTAGTTTACGACAGGCAGCTCCGTATAGCAATCAGCCCCAGCATTTT.

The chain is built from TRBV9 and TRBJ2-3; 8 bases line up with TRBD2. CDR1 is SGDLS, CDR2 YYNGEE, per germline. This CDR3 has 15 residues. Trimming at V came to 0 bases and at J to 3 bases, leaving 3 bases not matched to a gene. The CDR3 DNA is TGTGCCAGCAGCGTAGGTGGACTAGCAACAGATACGCAGTATTTT. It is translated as CASSVGGLATDTQYF.

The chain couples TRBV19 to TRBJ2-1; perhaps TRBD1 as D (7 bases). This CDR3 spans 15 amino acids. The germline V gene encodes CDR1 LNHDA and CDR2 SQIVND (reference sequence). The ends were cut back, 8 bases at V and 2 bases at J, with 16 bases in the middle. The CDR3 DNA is TGTGCCAGTCAGGGGGGTTTACAAACCTACAATGAGCAGTTCTTC. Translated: CASQGGLQTYNEQFF.

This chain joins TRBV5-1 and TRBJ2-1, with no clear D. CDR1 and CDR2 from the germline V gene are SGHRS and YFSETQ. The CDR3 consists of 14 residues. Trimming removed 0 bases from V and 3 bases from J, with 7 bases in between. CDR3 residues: CASSLGSLYNEQFF. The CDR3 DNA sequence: TGCGCCAGCAGCTTGGGGTCCCTCTACAATGAGCAGTTCTTC.

CDR3 DNA: TGTGCCAGCAGCTTGGGGGACAGGAACTATGGCTACACCTTC. Translating it yields CASSLGDRNYGYTF. The chain is built from TRBV5-4 and TRBJ1-2; 8 bases are shared with TRBD1. CDR1 and CDR2 from the germline V gene are SGHNT and YYREEE (reference sequence). The ends lost 0 bases at V and 2 bases at J; junction bases unmatched: 0. CDR3 length equals 14 residues.

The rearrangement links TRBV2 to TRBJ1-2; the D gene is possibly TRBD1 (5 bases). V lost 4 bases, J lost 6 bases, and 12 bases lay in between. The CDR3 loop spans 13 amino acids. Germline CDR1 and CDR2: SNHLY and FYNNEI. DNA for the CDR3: TGTGCCAGCAGTGTTCAGGGAAGGGATGGCTACACCTTC. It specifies CASSVQGRDGYTF.

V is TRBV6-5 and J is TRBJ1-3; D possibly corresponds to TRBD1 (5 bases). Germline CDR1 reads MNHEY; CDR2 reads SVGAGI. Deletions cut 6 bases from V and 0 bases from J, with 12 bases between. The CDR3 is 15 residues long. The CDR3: CASREGPHSGNTIYF. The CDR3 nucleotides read TGTGCCAGCAGAGAGGGACCGCACTCTGGAAACACCATATATTTT.

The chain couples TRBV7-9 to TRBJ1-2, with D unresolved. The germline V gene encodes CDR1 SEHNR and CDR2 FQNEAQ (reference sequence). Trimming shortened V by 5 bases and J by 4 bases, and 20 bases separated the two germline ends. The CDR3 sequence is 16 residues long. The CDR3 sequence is CASSRPPQPVSYGYTF. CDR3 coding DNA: TGTGCCAGCAGCCGACCTCCACAGCCAGTTTCCTATGGCTACACCTTC.

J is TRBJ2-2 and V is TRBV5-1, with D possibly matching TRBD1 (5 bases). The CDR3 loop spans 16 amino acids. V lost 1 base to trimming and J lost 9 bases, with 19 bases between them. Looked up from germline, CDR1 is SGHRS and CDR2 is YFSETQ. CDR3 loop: CASSLLAVAMDRELFF. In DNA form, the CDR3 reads TGCGCCAGCAGCTTGCTGGCCGTTGCGATGGACAGGGAGCTGTTTTTT.

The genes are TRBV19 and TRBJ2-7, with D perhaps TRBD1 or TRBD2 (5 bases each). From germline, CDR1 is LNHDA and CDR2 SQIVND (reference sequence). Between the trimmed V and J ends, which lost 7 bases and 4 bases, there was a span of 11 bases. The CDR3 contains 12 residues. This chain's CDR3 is CASIRDAYEQYF. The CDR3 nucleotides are TGTGCCAGTATTCGGGACGCATACGAGCAGTACTTC.

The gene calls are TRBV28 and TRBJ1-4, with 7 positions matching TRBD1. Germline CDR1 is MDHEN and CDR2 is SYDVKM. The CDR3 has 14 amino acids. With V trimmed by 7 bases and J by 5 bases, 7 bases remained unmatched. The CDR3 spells CASNPRDSNEKLFF. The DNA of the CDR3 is TGTGCCAGCAACCCCCGGGACAGCAATGAAAAACTGTTTTTT.

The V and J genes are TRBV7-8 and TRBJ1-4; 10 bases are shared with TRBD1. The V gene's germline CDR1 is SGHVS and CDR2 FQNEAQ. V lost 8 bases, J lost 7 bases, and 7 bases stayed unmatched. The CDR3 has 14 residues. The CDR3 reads CASATGGRSEKLFF. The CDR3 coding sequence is TGTGCCAGCGCGACAGGGGGCAGAAGTGAAAAACTGTTTTTT.

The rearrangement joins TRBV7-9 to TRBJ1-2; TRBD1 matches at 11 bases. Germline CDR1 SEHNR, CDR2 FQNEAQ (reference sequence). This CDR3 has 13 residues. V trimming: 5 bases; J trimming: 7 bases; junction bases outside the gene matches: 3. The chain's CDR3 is CASSVDRGLGYTF. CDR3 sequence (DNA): TGTGCCAGCAGCGTGGACAGGGGGCTTGGCTACACCTTC.

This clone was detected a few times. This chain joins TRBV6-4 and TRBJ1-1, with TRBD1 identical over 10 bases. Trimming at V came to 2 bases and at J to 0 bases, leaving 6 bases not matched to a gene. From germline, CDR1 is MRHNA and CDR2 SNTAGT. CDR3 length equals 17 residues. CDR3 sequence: CASSDKRQGALNTEAFF. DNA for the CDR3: TGTGCCAGCAGTGACAAGAGACAGGGGGCGCTGAACACTGAAGCTTTCTTT.

As DNA, the CDR3 is TGTGCCAGTAGGCGACAGGGGGCAGGGGAGACCCAGTACTTC. Protein product: CASRRQGAGETQYF. The chain joins TRBV19 to TRBJ2-5; 10 bases are a match to TRBD1. The V and J ends lost 6 bases and 5 bases, in that order; junction bases with no gene match: 6. The CDR3 spans 14 residues. Germline assignment: CDR1 LNHDA and CDR2 SQIVND (reference sequence).

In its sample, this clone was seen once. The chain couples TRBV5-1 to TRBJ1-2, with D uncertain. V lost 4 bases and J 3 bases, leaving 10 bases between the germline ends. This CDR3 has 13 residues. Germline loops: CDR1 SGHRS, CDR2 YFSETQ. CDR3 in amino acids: CASSLEVDYGYTF. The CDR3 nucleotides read TGCGCCAGCAGCCTGGAGGTAGACTATGGCTACACCTTC.

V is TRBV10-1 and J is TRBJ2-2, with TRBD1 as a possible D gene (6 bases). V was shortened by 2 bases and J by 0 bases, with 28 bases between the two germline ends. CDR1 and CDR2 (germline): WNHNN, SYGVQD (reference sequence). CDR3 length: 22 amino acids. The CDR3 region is CASSEAGWGLLTGTPNTGELFF. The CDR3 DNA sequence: TGCGCCAGCAGTGAGGCCGGATGGGGATTACTTACAGGGACCCCGAACACCGGGGAGCTGTTTTTT.

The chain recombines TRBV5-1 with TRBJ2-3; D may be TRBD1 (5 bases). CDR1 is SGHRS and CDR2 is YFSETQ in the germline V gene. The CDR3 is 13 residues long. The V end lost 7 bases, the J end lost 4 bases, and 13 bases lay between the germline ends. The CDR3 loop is CASAPSQADTQYF. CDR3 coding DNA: TGCGCCAGCGCCCCCTCACAGGCAGATACGCAGTATTTT. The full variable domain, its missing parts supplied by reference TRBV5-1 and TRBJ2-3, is KAGVTQTPRYLIKTRGQQVTLSCSPISGHRSVSWYQQTPGQGLQFLFEYFSETQRNKGNFPGRFSGRQFSNSRSEMNVSTLELGDSALYLCASAPSQADTQYFGPGTRLTVL.

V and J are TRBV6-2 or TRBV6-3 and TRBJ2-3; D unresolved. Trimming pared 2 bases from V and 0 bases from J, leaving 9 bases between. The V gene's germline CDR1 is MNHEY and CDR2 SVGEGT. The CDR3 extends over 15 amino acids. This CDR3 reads CASSYPAGSTDTQYF. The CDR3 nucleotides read TGTGCCAGCAGTTACCCCGCCGGTAGCACAGATACGCAGTATTTT.

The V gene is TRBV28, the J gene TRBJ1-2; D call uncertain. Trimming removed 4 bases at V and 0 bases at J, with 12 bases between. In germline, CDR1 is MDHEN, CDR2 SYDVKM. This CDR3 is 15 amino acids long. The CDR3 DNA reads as TGTGCCAGCAGTTCCTTCGGCCGGTCTAACTATGGCTACACCTTC. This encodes CASSSFGRSNYGYTF.